This T cell receptor (beta chain) was profiled in a study of blood T cells in healthy people across ages. Germline CDR1 is MNHNS and CDR2 is SASEGT. The CDR3 extends over 13 amino acids. V was pared by 6 bases and J by 4 bases, with 1 base of the junction left unmatched. The second PCR ran about 7 to 12 cycles with a sample-barcoded 5' primer and J-beta primers. TCRdb re-analysed the 5' RACE reads in MiXCR, keeping a single row per CDR3 protein. Here the sample spans 500,000 to 650,000 distinct CDR3 sequences, about 27% being singletons. There were at least 6 micrograms of total RNA extracted from every sample. This same sample was also part of a study on T cells of mothers and their children.

J is TRBJ2-1 and V is TRBV6-1; 9 bases align to TRBD1. Sequencing was carried out using blood. This clonotype was sampled from a boy younger than 10 in good health. For the CDR3, the DNA is TGTGCCAGCAGGGGACAGGGTTACAATGAGCAGTTCTTC. Translated, it gives CASRGQGYNEQFF.